The clone carrying this TCR beta chain has just one count. The data stem from a study of blood T cell repertoires in COVID-19. Study overall: Collection of acute and convalescent COVID-19 samples took place in the United States, Italy and Spain. Sources were T cells, B-cell-depleted T cells, or PBMCs; the material itself was cDNA or gDNA.

As processed by the authors: Scientists estimated how many nucleated cells there were by amplifying reference gene primers. Sequenced by immunoSEQ multiplex PCR; TCRdb stores in-frame clones only, minus some. That table supplies the V and J calls and clone size; D and trimming were determined from the DNA. The sample yields 200,000 to 250,000 clones, roughly four fifths seen once. V was shortened by 0 bases and J by 2 bases, with 10 bases between the two germline ends. This CDR3 is built from 15 residues. Germline V CDR1 and CDR2: LGHNA, YSLEER. Sequencing was done on a sample of peripheral blood. V usage is TRBV4-3 and J usage is TRBJ2-5; D may be TRBD1 (6 bases). The clonotype was recovered from a middle-aged woman with acute or convalescent COVID-19. CDR3 protein: CASSQDITGQETQYF. DNA for the CDR3: TGCGCCAGCAGCCAAGATATCACAGGGCAAGAGACCCAGTACTTC.